This entry describes one TCR beta chain. The V segment lost 4 bases and the J segment 4 bases; nucleotides outside the gene matches: 8. Germline lookup yields CDR1 LGHDT and CDR2 YNNKEL (reference sequence). The CDR3 is 17 residues long. Original processing notes: Nucleated cell number was recorded as an estimate derived from reference gene primer amplification. Profiled with immunoSEQ multiplex PCR; TCRdb holds only in-frame clones, not every one. V and J calls and clone size are as listed in that table; D and trimming were resolved from the DNA. The top ten clones hold 8.6% of a sample with around 250,000 clones, around four fifths of them seen once. The sample originates from a study of blood T cell repertoires in COVID-19. As for the study in general: Samples of COVID-19 (acute and convalescent) were obtained from the United States, Italy and Spain. PBMCs, B-cell-depleted T cells, or T cells provided the cDNA or gDNA that made up the material.

Sequencing input: peripheral blood. The clonotype was recovered from a man between 35 and 55 years old with active or convalescent COVID-19. The chain joins TRBV3-1 (or the pseudogene TRBV3-2) to TRBJ2-5, with 14 nucleotides matching TRBD2. The CDR3 DNA follows: TGTGCCAGCAGCCGGGGACTAGCGGGAGTATTAGGAGAGACCCAGTACTTC. It encodes CASSRGLAGVLGETQYF.